This T cell receptor (beta chain) was documented in a study of shared clonotypes between healthy human individuals. This CDR3 spans 13 amino acids. From germline, CDR1 is SGDLS and CDR2 YYNGEE. V dropped 3 bases and J dropped 3 bases, with 10 bases sitting between them. This clone showed up just once. Its antigen remains unidentified. Original analysis: Junction-only sequences without quality scores were provided by ImmunoSEQ, so filtering was different. Data came from immunoSEQ multiplex PCR; TCRdb stores just in-frame clones and leaves some out. Clone size and V and J calls were adopted from that table, with D and trimming inferred from the DNA. The sample lists some 2.4 million clones; 90% to 95% were seen once. Study conclusions and caveats: Memory subsets generally showed lower estimated richness than naive subsets. Investigators expected sequencing depth to affect clonotype sharing among donors. Inspection by rarefaction showed sorted-subset sequencing to be incomplete despite large depth.

The J gene is TRBJ2-7, the V gene TRBV9, with D possibly TRBD2 on 5 matching bases. Sequenced input: naive CD4+ T cells from PBMCs. The subset was: CD45RA+ positively selected. The sequence derives from a man aged 18 to 29 in good health. Some clones in this sample may be carry-over from other donors' samples. CDR3 in DNA: TGTGCCAGCAGCGCACCCGGGGTCTACGAGCAGTACTTC. Its protein product is CASSAPGVYEQYF. Using reference TRBV9 and TRBJ2-7 for the parts outside the CDR3, the full variable domain is DSGVTQTPKHLITATGQRVTLRCSPRSGDLSVYWYQQSLDQGLQFLIQYYNGEERAKGNILERFSAQQFPDLHSELNLSSLELGDSALYFCASSAPGVYEQYFGPGTRLTVT.